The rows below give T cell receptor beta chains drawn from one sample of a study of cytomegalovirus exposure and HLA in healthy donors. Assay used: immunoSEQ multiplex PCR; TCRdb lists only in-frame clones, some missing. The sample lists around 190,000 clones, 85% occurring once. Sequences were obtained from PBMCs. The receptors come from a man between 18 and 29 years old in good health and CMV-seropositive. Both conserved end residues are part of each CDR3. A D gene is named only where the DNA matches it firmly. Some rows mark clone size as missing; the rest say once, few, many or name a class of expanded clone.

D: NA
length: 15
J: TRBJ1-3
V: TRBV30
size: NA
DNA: TGTGCCTGGAGTGTACAAGGGGGGGAAGGAAACACCATATATTTT
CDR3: CAWSVQGGEGNTIYF

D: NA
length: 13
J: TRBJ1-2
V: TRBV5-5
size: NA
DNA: TGTGCCAGCAGCTTATACGGGGGTGGTGGCTACACCTTC
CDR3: CASSLYGGGGYTF

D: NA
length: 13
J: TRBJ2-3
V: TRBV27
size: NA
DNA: TGTGCCAGCAGTTTAAGAGGCACAGATACGCAGTATTTT
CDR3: CASSLRGTDTQYF

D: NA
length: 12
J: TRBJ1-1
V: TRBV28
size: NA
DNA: TGTGCCAGCACTCCTGGGAGTGGGGAAGCTTTCTTT
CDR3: CASTPGSGEAFF

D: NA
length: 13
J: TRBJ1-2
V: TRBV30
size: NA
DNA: TGTGCCTGGAGTGGGGCTGGGGGGGCTGGCTACACCTTC
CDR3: CAWSGAGGAGYTF

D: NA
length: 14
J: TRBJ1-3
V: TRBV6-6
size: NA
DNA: TGTGCCAGCAATAACAGGGAGGGGGGAAACACCATATATTTT
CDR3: CASNNREGGNTIYF

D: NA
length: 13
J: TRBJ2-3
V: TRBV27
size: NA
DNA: TGTGCCATCCGATCGGAGGGAACAGATACGCAGTATTTT
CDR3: CAIRSEGTDTQYF

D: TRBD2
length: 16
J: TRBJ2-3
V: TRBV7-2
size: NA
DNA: TGTGCCAGCAGCTTACTGGGAGGGGCGCGGACAGATACGCAGTATTTT
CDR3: CASSLLGGARTDTQYF

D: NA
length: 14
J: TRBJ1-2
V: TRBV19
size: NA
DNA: TGTGCCAGTAACATTCAGGGGAGTTACTATGGCTACACCTTC
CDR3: CASNIQGSYYGYTF

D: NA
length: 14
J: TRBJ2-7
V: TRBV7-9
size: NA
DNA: TGTGCCAGCAGCTTAACAGAAACCCCCTACGAGCAGTACTTC
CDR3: CASSLTETPYEQYF

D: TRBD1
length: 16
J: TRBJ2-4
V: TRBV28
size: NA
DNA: TGTGCCAGCAGATCCACAGGGGCCGTTGCCAAAAACATTCAGTACTTC
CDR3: CASRSTGAVAKNIQYF

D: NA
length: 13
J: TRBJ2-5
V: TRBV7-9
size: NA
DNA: TGTGCCAGCAGCGCTCAGAATCAAGAGACCCAGTACTTC
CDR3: CASSAQNQETQYF

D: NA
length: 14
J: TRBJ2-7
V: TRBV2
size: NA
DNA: TGTGCCAGCAGTCTAGCGCTCAGCTCCTACGAGCAGTACTTC
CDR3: CASSLALSSYEQYF

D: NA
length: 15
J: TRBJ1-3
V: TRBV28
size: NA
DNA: TGTGCCAGCAGTTTATCGGCGGGTGGTGGAAACACCATATATTTT
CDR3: CASSLSAGGGNTIYF

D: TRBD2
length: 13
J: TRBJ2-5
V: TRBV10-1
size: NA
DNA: TGCGCCAGCAGCAGGGACCGGGGGGGGACCCAGTACTTC
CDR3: CASSRDRGGTQYF

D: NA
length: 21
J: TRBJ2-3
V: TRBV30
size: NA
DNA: TGTGCCCGGAGTGTTAGCCGGTCTTCTCCCGGAGGGCAATGGCCCCCAGATACGCAGTATTTT
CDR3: CARSVSRSSPGGQWPPDTQYF

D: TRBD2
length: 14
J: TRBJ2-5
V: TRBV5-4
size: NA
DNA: TGTGCCAGCAGCTTACGCGGGGGGTTAGAGACCCAGTACTTC
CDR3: CASSLRGGLETQYF

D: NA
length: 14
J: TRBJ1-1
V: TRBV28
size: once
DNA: TGTGCCAGCAGTTCCCCTGGCGTCGAGGCTGAAGCTTTCTTT
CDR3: CASSSPGVEAEAFF

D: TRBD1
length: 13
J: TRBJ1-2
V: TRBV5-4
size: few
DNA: TGTGCCAGCAGACTTTGGACAGGGTACGGCTACACCTTC
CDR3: CASRLWTGYGYTF

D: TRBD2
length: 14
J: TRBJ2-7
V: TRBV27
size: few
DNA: TGTGCCAGCAGCTCTCGGGCGGGAGCCTACGAGCAGTACTTC
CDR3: CASSSRAGAYEQYF

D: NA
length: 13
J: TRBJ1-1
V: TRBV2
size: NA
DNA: TGTGCCAGCAGTGGATTCGGGACAACGGAAGCTTTCTTT
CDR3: CASSGFGTTEAFF

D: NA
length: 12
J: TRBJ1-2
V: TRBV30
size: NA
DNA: TGTGCCTGGACCGGGAGTCTGGGCGGCTACACCTTC
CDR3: CAWTGSLGGYTF

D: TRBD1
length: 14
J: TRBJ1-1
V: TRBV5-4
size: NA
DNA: TGTGCCAGCAGCATGACAGGGGAGAGCACTGAAGCTTTCTTT
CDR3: CASSMTGESTEAFF

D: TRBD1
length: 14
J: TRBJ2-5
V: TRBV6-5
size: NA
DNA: TGTGCCAGCAGCTCCGGACAGGGGACGGAGACCCAGTACTTC
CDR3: CASSSGQGTETQYF

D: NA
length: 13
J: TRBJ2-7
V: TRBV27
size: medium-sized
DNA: TGTGCCAGCGCTTCGGGACTGGGGTACGAGCAGTACTTC
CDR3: CASASGLGYEQYF

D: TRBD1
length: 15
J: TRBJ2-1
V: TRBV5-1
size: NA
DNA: TGCGCCAGCAGCTTGGGGGACAGGGCTTTAAATGAGCAGTTCTTC
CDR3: CASSLGDRALNEQFF

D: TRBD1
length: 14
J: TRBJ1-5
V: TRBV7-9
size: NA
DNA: TGTGCCAGCAGCCCGGGACAGGCTCCGGGGACCCAGCATTTT
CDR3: CASSPGQAPGTQHF

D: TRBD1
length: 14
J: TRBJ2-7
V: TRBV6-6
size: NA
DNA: TGTGCCAGCAGTTACGACAGGGACTCCTACGAGCAGTACTTC
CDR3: CASSYDRDSYEQYF

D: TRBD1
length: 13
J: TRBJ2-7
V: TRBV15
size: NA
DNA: TGTGCCACCCGGGCAGGGGGCTTGTACGAGCAGTACTTC
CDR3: CATRAGGLYEQYF

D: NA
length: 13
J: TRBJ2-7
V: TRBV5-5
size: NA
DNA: TGTGCCAGCAGCTTACCACAGCCCTACGAGCAGTACTTC
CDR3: CASSLPQPYEQYF

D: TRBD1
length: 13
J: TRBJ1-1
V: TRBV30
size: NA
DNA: TGTGCCTGGGGGGGACAGGGAAACACTGAAGCTTTCTTT
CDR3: CAWGGQGNTEAFF

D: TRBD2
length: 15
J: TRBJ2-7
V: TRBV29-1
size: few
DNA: TGCAGCGTTGAAGATCAGGGAGGGTCCTCCTACGAGCAGTACTTC
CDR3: CSVEDQGGSSYEQYF

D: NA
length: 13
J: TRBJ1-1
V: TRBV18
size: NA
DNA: TGTGCCAGCTCACCACCAGCAGGTCGAGGGGCTTTCTTT
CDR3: CASSPPAGRGAFF

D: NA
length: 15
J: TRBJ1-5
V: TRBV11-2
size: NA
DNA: TGTGCCAGCAGCGCCGAAGGGGCCAGCAATCAGCCCCAGCATTTT
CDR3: CASSAEGASNQPQHF

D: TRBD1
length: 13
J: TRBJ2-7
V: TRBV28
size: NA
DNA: TGTGCCAGCAGCCCAGGGGGAGCCTACGAGCAGTACTTC
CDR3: CASSPGGAYEQYF

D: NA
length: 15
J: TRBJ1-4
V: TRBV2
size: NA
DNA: TGTGCCAGCAGGGAATTCCAGGTTTGGTCTGAAAAACTGTTTTTT
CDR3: CASREFQVWSEKLFF

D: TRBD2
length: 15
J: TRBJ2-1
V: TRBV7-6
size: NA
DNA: TGTGCCAGCAGCCCCTTTGTCGGGACTAGCGATGAGCAGTTCTTC
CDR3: CASSPFVGTSDEQFF

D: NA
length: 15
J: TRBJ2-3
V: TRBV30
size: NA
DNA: TGTGCCTGGAAAGGGCAGGGTATCGTCCTCGATACGCAGTATTTT
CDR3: CAWKGQGIVLDTQYF

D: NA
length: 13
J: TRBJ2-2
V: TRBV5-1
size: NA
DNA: TGCGCCAGCAGAGTCGGAGGGACCGGGGAGCTGTTTTTT
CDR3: CASRVGGTGELFF

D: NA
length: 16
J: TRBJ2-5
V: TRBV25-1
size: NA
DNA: TGTGCCAGCAGTCCCCCTGGGGGCACAGGGAGTGAGACCCAGTACTTC
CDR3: CASSPPGGTGSETQYF

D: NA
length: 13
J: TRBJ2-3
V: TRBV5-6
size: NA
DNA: TGTGCCAGCAGCTTGGTGACTACCCTGGGGCAGTATTTT
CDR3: CASSLVTTLGQYF

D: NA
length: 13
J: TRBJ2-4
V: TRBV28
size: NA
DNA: TGTGCCAGCAGTCGACCTGACAGAAACATTCAGTACTTC
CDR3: CASSRPDRNIQYF